This T cell receptor beta chain was captured by sequencing in a study of blood T cell repertoires in COVID-19. About the research overall: There were acute and convalescent COVID-19 samples, and they came from the United States, Italy and Spain. T cells, B-cell-depleted T cells, or PBMCs provided the cDNA or gDNA that served as material.

Profiled with immunoSEQ multiplex PCR; TCRdb holds only in-frame clones, not every one. Here the sample spans about 78,000 clones, roughly 88% being singletons. Unmatched junction bases numbered 5, after V lost 5 bases and J lost 4 bases. The CDR3 has 15 residues. CDR1 MDHEN and CDR2 SYDVKM come from the germline V gene. The receptor's source is a man aged 65-85 years with active or convalescent COVID-19. Sequenced input: peripheral blood. The chain recombines TRBV28 with TRBJ1-6, with TRBD1 matching over 7 bases. The CDR3 region has the DNA TGTGCCAGCAGTCCACAGACAGGGTATAATTCACCCCTCCACTTT. Protein product: CASSPQTGYNSPLHF.